A single sample gave rise to the 2 T cell receptor beta chains below, sequenced in a study of brain T cells in children with intractable seizures. Profiling relied on immunoSEQ multiplex PCR, and the TCRdb table lists in-frame clones only, not all of them. In the table there are 62,000 or so clones, 95% to 97% of which are singletons. The material was peripheral blood, obtained at surgery. Every receptor here comes from a boy less than two years old with focal cortical dysplasia and intractable seizures.

The chain combines TRBV6-5 with TRBJ1-2, with 8 positions matching TRBD1. CDR3 length: 14 amino acids. The ends lost 4 bases at V and 2 bases at J; junction bases unmatched: 3. Germline-derived CDR1 and CDR2 are MNHEY and SVGAGI. The CDR3 sequence is CASSSGTGNYGYTF. CDR3 coding DNA: TGTGCCAGCAGTTCCGGGACAGGAAACTATGGCTACACCTTC.

The rearrangement uses TRBV18 and TRBJ2-7; 9 bases fit TRBD2. With 3 bases clipped from V and 6 bases from J, the junction kept 12 bases outside the gene matches. The CDR3 totals 16 residues. Germline CDR1 is KGHSH and CDR2 is LQKENI. The CDR3 loop is CASSPRQGTSTGEQYF. As DNA, the CDR3 is TGTGCCAGCTCACCGCGACAAGGGACTAGCACCGGCGAGCAGTACTTC.